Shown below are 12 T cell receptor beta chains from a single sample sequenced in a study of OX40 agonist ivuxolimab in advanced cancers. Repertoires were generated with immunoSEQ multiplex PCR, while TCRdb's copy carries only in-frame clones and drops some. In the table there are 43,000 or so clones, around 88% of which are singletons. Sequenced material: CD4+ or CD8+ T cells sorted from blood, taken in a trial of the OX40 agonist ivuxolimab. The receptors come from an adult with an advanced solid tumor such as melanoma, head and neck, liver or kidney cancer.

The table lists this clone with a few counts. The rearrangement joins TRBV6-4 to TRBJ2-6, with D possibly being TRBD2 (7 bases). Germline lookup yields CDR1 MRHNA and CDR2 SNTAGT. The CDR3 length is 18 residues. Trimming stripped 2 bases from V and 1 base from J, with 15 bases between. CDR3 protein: CASSDAEQGGSGANVLTF. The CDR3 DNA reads TGTGCCAGCAGTGACGCTGAACAGGGAGGGTCTGGGGCCAACGTCCTGACTTTC.

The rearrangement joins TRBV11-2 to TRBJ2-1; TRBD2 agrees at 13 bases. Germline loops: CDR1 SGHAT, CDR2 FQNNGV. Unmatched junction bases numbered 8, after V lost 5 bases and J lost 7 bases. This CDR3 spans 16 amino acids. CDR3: CASSTTSGRSSNEQFF. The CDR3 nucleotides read TGTGCCAGCAGCACGACTAGCGGGAGGTCTAGTAATGAGCAGTTCTTC.

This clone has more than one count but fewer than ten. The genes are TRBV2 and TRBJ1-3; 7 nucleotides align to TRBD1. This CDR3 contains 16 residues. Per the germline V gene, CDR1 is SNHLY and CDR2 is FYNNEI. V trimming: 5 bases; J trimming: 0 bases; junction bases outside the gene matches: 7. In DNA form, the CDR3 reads TGTGCCAGCAGTCGGGACAGAGTTGCCTCTGGAAACACCATATATTTT. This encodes CASSRDRVASGNTIYF.

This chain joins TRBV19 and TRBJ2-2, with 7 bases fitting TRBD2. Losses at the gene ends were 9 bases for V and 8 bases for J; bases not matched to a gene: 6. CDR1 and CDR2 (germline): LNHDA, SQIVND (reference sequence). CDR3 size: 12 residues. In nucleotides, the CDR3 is TGTGCCAGCACTACGGGAGGTGGGGAGCTGTTTTTT. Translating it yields CASTTGGGELFF.

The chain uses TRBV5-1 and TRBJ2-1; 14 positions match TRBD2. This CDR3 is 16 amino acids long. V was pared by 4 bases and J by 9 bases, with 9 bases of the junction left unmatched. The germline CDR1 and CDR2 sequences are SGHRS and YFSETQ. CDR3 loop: CASSLDGLAGGFEQFF. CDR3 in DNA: TGCGCCAGCAGCCTGGATGGACTAGCGGGAGGTTTTGAGCAGTTCTTC.

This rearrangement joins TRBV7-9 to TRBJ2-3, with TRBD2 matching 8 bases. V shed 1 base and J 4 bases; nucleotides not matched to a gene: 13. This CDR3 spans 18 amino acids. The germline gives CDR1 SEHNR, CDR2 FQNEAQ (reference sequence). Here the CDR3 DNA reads TGTGCCAGCAGCTTAGGGGGGCTAGCGGGTCTTGGTGCAGATACGCAGTATTTT. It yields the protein CASSLGGLAGLGADTQYF.

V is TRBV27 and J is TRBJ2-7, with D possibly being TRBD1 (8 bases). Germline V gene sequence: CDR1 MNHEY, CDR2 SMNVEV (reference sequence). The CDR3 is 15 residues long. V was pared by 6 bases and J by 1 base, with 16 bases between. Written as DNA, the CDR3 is TGTGCCAGCAGGAAACAGGGGGGGAGTTCCTACGAGCAGTACTTC. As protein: CASRKQGGSSYEQYF.

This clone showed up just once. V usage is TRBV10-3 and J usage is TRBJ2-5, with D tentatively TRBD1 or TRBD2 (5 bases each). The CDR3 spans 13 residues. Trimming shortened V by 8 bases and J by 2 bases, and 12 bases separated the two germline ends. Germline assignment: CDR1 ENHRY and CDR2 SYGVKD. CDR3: CAIGDQLQETQYF. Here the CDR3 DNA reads TGTGCCATCGGGGACCAGTTACAAGAGACCCAGTACTTC.

This chain's CDR3 is CASSGPGAYEQYF. DNA of the CDR3: TGTGCCAGCAGTGGTCCAGGAGCCTACGAGCAGTACTTC. V is TRBV27 and J is TRBJ2-7; D is undetermined. CDR3 size: 13 residues. Trimming pared 5 bases from V and 2 bases from J, leaving 10 bases between. Germline CDR1 and CDR2: MNHEY and SMNVEV (reference sequence).

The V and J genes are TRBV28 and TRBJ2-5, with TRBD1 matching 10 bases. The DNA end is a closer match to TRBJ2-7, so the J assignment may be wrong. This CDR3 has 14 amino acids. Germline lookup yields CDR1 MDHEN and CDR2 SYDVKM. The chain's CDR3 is CASRGTGDPYEQYF. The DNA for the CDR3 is TGTGCCAGCAGGGGGACAGGGGACCCCTACGAGCAGTACTTC.

CDR3 residues: CASSNSRYQETQYF. CDR3 in DNA: TGTGCCAGCAGCAATTCCAGGTACCAAGAGACCCAGTACTTC. This chain uses TRBV5-8 with TRBJ2-5, with D unresolved. V was shortened by 4 bases and J by 0 bases, with 10 bases between the two germline ends. Germline loops: CDR1 SGHTS, CDR2 YDEGEE. This CDR3 region has 14 residues.

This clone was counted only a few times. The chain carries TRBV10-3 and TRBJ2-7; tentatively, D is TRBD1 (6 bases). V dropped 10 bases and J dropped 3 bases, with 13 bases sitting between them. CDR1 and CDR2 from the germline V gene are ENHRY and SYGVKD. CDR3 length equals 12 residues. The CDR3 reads CATRTELYEQYF. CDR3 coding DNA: TGTGCCACCCGGACAGAACTCTACGAGCAGTACTTC.